This passage covers 18 T cell receptor beta chains from one sample sequenced in a study of response to subunit inactivated influenza vaccine. TCRdb reanalysed the RT-PCR reads using MiXCR and keeps one entry per CDR3 protein. This sample has 490,000 or so distinct CDR3 sequences, with under 9% found just once. Here the sequenced sample was PBMCs from blood, taken 23 months after vaccination. All receptors come from a man aged 45 to 75 who received an inactivated influenza vaccine.

The V call is TRBV6-6, the J call TRBJ2-3; D remains ambiguous. V lost 0 bases, J lost 6 bases, and 7 bases lay in between. This CDR3 is 13 amino acids long. Germline V gene sequence: CDR1 MNHNY, CDR2 SVGAGI (reference sequence). The CDR3, as DNA: TGTGCCAGCAGTTACTCGGCGTCTGATACGCAGTATTTT. Protein: CASSYSASDTQYF.

This clonotype was seen ten or more times. V is TRBV4-1 and J is TRBJ2-1; 7 positions match TRBD2. The CDR3 totals 15 residues. The junction had 7 bases not matched to a gene; V was cut back by 2 bases and J by 6 bases. Per germline, CDR1 MGHRA and CDR2 YSYEKL. The CDR3 spells CASSQSFGGGNEQFF. CDR3 coding DNA: TGCGCCAGCAGCCAATCTTTTGGCGGGGGCAATGAGCAGTTCTTC.

This chain uses TRBV9 with TRBJ2-3, with 9 bases matching TRBD1. This CDR3 has 18 residues. With 3 bases clipped from V and 6 bases from J, the junction kept 17 bases outside the gene matches. From germline, CDR1 is SGDLS and CDR2 YYNGEE. The CDR3 is CASSAPKQGALRSDTQYF. The CDR3 DNA reads TGTGCCAGCAGCGCCCCTAAACAGGGGGCATTGAGGTCTGATACGCAGTATTTT.

The gene calls are TRBV24-1 and TRBJ2-1; 10 positions match TRBD1. With 3 bases clipped from V and 3 bases from J, the junction kept 4 bases outside the gene matches. The CDR3 loop spans 16 amino acids. Germline CDR1 and CDR2: KGHDR and SFDVKD. The CDR3 is CATSDAGTGDYNEQFF. The CDR3 bases are TGTGCCACCAGTGATGCCGGGACAGGGGACTACAATGAGCAGTTCTTC.

This clonotype was counted between two and nine times. The chain links TRBV7-9 to TRBJ2-7, with D possibly TRBD1 on 6 matching bases. The CDR3 runs 14 residues. V lost 5 bases, J lost 2 bases, and 13 bases lay in between. Per germline, CDR1 SEHNR and CDR2 FQNEAQ (reference sequence). DNA of the CDR3: TGTGCCAGCAGCCCACAGGGAACTACCTACGAGCAGTACTTC. It specifies CASSPQGTTYEQYF. Drawing the rest from reference TRBV7-9 and TRBJ2-7, the complete variable domain is DTGVSQNPRHKITKRGQNVTFRCDPISEHNRLYWYRQTLGQGPEFLTYFQNEAQLEKSRLLSDRFSAERPKGSFSTLEIQRTEQGDSAMYLCASSPQGTTYEQYFGPGTRLTVT.

The chain employs TRBV19 and TRBJ2-3, with unresolved D. Trimming left V 1 base short and J 6 bases short, with 8 bases between. Germline CDR1 LNHDA, CDR2 SQIVND (reference sequence). The CDR3 has 13 amino acids. DNA for the CDR3: TGTGCCAGTAGTATAGGAGGCCGGGATACGCAGTATTTT. Its translation is CASSIGGRDTQYF. Full variable domain (rest looked up from reference TRBV19 and TRBJ2-3): DGGITQSPKYLFRKEGQNVTLSCEQNLNHDAMYWYRQDPGQGLRLIYYSQIVNDFQKGDIAEGYSVSREKKESFPLTVTSAQKNPTAFYLCASSIGGRDTQYFGPGTRLTVL.

The chain employs TRBV10-3 and TRBJ2-1; 13 bases are shared with TRBD2. Trimming took 4 bases from V and 2 from J; bases not matched to a gene: 11. The CDR3 sequence is 19 residues long. The germline V gene encodes CDR1 ENHRY and CDR2 SYGVKD. For the CDR3, the DNA is TGTGCCATCAGTGGACTAGCGGGGGGCCCATCGGGGGCCTACAATGAGCAGTTCTTC. It is translated as CAISGLAGGPSGAYNEQFF.

The J gene is TRBJ2-5, the V gene TRBV24-1; the D gene is possibly TRBD1 (5 bases). The CDR3 is 14 residues long. Trimming pared 5 bases from V and 5 bases from J, leaving 14 bases between. Looked up from germline, CDR1 is KGHDR and CDR2 is SFDVKD. In nucleotides, the CDR3 is TGTGCCACCAGTGCCCTCGACAGCCAGGAGACCCAGTACTTC. Its translation is CATSALDSQETQYF.

The chain employs TRBV10-3 and TRBJ2-1; D ambiguous. The germline CDR1 and CDR2 sequences are ENHRY and SYGVKD. The CDR3 sequence is 12 residues long. V lost 4 bases to trimming and J lost 5 bases, with 6 bases between them. The CDR3 is CAISGTHNEQFF. CDR3 DNA: TGTGCCATCAGTGGGACCCACAATGAGCAGTTCTTC.

CDR3 nucleotides: TGTGCCAGCAGTTCGGCCCCCGGGCAGGGGAACTATGGCTACACCTTC. It specifies CASSSAPGQGNYGYTF. The chain couples TRBV12-3 or TRBV12-4 to TRBJ1-2, with a possible D match to TRBD1 (6 bases). V lost 4 bases, J lost 2 bases, and 17 bases lay in between. The CDR3 spans 16 residues.

This clonotype was seen only a few times. The chain couples TRBV5-1 to TRBJ2-3, with D unresolved. This CDR3 comprises 15 residues. The V end was cut by 4 bases, the J end by 0 bases, with 12 bases between. Germline CDR1 SGHRS, CDR2 YFSETQ. This CDR3 reads CASSPDGVSTDTQYF. In DNA, the CDR3 is TGCGCCAGCAGCCCGGACGGCGTTAGCACAGATACGCAGTATTTT.

V and J are TRBV10-3 and TRBJ1-1, with D tentatively TRBD1 (6 bases). Germline V gene sequence: CDR1 ENHRY, CDR2 SYGVKD. The CDR3 runs 14 residues. Trimming pared 2 bases from V and 7 bases from J, leaving 14 bases between. The CDR3 DNA sequence: TGTGCCATCAGTGAGGGGGGGCGATTTAATGAAGCTTTCTTT. It is translated as CAISEGGRFNEAFF.

This clonotype turned up a few times. The chain recombines TRBV7-9 with TRBJ2-6; perhaps TRBD2 as D (5 bases). V was trimmed by 11 bases and J by 0 bases, leaving 17 bases between them. CDR3 size: 16 residues. The germline gives CDR1 SEHNR, CDR2 FQNEAQ (reference sequence). Here the CDR3 reads CAPETTRSSGANVLTF. In nucleotides, the CDR3 is TGTGCCCCCGAGACTACCAGGAGCTCTGGGGCCAACGTCCTGACTTTC.

The table lists this clonotype with a few counts. The chain joins TRBV7-2 to TRBJ2-7, with D maybe TRBD1 (7 bases). Germline CDR1 reads SGHTA; CDR2 reads FQGNSA. The CDR3 sequence is 17 residues long. Trimming took 5 bases from V and 3 from J, leaving 23 bases between them. The CDR3 here is CASSAIGGGQVRYEQYF. For the CDR3, the DNA is TGTGCCAGCAGCGCCATCGGGGGAGGACAGGTACGCTACGAGCAGTACTTC.

This clonotype was picked up a small number of times. The V and J genes are TRBV7-2 and TRBJ2-7; 9 bases fit TRBD1. Per germline, CDR1 SGHTA and CDR2 FQGNSA. This CDR3 comprises 15 residues. The ends lost 4 bases at V and 4 bases at J; junction bases unmatched: 8. DNA of the CDR3: TGTGCCAGCAGCTCGAGGACAGGGGAGCAGTACGAGCAGTACTTC. It specifies CASSSRTGEQYEQYF.

The rearrangement joins TRBV6-1 to TRBJ2-5, with D possibly matching TRBD2 (5 bases). The germline CDR1 and CDR2 sequences are MNHNS and SASEGT. This CDR3 is 14 amino acids long. V lost 6 bases, J lost 2 bases, and 13 bases lay in between. The CDR3 protein is CASRDDYAQETQYF. The CDR3 nucleotides are TGTGCCAGCAGGGACGACTACGCTCAAGAGACCCAGTACTTC.

The genes are TRBV11-1 and TRBJ2-3, with TRBD2 identical over 13 bases. The junction had 12 bases not matched to a gene; V was cut back by 1 base and J by 2 bases. There are 20 residues in the CDR3. Germline-derived CDR1 and CDR2 are SGHAT and FQDESV (reference sequence). The CDR3, as DNA: TGTGCCAGCAGCTTAGGGTTGGCGGGACTAGCGGGGCGAGACACAGATACGCAGTATTTT. It yields the protein CASSLGLAGLAGRDTDTQYF.

The chain employs TRBV29-1 and TRBJ2-7, with 7 bases fitting TRBD2. This CDR3 contains 17 residues. V was pared by 5 bases and J by 3 bases, with 19 bases of the junction left unmatched. CDR1 SQVTM and CDR2 ANQGSEA come from the germline V gene. In DNA, the CDR3 is TGCAGCGTTCTGGAGGGAAGGAGCGGGGTGACCCTCTACGAGCAGTACTTC. Encoded protein: CSVLEGRSGVTLYEQYF.